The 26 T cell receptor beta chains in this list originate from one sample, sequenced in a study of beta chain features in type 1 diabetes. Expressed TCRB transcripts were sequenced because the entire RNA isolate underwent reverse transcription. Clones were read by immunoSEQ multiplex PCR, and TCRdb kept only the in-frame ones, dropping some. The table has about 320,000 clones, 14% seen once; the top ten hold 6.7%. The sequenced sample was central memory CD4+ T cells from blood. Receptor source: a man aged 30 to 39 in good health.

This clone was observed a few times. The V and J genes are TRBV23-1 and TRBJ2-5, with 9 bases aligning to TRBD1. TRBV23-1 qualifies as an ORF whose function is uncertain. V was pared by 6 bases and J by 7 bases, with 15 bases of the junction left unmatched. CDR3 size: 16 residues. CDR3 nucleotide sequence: TGCGCCAGCAGCCCGTTGTCGGGGACAGGGAGGGGGACCCAGTACTTC. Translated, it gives CASSPLSGTGRGTQYF.

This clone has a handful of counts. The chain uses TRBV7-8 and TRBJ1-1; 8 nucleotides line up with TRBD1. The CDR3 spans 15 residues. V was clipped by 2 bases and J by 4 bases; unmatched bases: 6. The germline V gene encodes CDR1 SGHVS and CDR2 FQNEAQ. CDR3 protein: CASSLTRQGSTEAFF. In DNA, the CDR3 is TGTGCCAGCAGCTTAACCCGACAGGGGAGCACTGAAGCTTTCTTT.

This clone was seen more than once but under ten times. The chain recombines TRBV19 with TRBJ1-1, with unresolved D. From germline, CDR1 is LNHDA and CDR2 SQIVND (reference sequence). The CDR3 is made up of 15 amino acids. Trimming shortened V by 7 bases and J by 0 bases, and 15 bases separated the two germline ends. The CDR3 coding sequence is TGTGCCAGTATTGGCGGCAGAACCATGAACACTGAAGCTTTCTTT. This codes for CASIGGRTMNTEAFF.

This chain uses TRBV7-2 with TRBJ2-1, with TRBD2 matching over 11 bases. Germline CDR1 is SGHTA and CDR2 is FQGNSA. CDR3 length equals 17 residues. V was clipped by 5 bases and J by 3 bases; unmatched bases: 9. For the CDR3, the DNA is TGTGCCAGCAGCACCACTAGCGGGAGCTCGATCTACAATGAGCAGTTCTTC. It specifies CASSTTSGSSIYNEQFF. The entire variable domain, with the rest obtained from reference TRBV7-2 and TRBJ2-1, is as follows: GAGVSQSPSNKVTEKGKDVELRCDPISGHTALYWYRQSLGQGLEFLIYFQGNSAPDKSGLPSDRFSAERTGGSVSTLTIQRTQQEDSAVYLCASSTTSGSSIYNEQFFGPGTRLTVL.

CDR3 residues: CASSLEYGSGYTF. The CDR3 DNA follows: TGTGCCAGCAGCTTGGAGTATGGATCAGGCTACACCTTC. The chain employs TRBV5-4 and TRBJ1-2; D uncertain. This CDR3 has 13 residues. V gave up 0 bases and J gave up 8 bases, with 11 bases separating them. CDR1 is SGHNT and CDR2 is YYREEE in the germline V gene (reference sequence).

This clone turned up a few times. CDR3 coding DNA: TGTGCCAGCACGACGGACATTCAGTACTTC. Its translation: CASTTDIQYF. The chain has TRBV5-4 and TRBJ2-4; no clear D. Germline V gene lookup returns CDR1 SGHNT and CDR2 YYREEE (reference sequence). The CDR3 length is 10 residues. V was clipped by 6 bases and J by 8 bases, with 6 bases between them.

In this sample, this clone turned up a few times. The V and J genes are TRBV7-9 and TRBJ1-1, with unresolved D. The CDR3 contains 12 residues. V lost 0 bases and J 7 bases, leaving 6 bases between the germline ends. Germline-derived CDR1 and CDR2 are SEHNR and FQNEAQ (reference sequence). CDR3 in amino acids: CASSLARGEAFF. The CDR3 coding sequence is TGTGCCAGCAGCTTAGCGCGAGGTGAAGCTTTCTTT.

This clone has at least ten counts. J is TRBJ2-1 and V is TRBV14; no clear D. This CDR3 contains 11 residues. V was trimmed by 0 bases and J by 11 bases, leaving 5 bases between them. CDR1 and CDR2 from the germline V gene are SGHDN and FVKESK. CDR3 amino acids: CASSQEDKQFF. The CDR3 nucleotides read TGTGCCAGCAGCCAAGAAGACAAGCAGTTCTTC.

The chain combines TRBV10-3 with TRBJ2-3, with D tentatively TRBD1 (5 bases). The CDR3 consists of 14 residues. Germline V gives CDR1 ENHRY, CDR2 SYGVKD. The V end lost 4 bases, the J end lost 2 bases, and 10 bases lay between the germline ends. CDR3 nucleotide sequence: TGTGCCATCAGTGTCCCACAGGACACAGATACGCAGTATTTT. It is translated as CAISVPQDTDTQYF.

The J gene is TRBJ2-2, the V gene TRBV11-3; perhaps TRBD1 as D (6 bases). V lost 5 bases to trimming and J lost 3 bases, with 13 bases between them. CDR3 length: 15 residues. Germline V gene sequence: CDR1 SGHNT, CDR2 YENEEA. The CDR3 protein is CASSPTWGHTGELFF. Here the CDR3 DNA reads TGTGCCAGCAGCCCTACTTGGGGGCACACCGGGGAGCTGTTTTTT.

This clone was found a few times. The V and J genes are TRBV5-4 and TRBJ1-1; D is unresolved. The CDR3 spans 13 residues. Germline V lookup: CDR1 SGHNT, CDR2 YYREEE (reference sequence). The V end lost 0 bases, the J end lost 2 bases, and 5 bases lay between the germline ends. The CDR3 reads CASSLEGNTEAFF. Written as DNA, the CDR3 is TGTGCCAGCAGCTTGGAGGGTAACACTGAAGCTTTCTTT.

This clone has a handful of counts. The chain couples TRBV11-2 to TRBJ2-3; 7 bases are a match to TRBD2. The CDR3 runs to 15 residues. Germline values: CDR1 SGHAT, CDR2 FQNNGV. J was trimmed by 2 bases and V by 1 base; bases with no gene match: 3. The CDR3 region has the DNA TGTGCCAGCAGCTTAGCGGGAGGACTCACAGATACGCAGTATTTT. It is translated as CASSLAGGLTDTQYF.

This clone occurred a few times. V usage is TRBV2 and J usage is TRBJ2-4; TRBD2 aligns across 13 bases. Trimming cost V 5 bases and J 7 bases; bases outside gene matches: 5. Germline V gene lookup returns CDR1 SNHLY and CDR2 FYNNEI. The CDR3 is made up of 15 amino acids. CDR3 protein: CASSRLAGGGNIQYF. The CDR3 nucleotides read TGTGCCAGCAGTCGACTAGCGGGAGGCGGCAACATTCAGTACTTC.

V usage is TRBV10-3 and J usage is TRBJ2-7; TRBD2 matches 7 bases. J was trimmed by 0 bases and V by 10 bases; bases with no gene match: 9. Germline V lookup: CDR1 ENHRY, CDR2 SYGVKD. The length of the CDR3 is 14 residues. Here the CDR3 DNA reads TGTGCCACCCGACGGACTAGTAGCTCCTACGAGCAGTACTTC. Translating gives CATRRTSSSYEQYF.

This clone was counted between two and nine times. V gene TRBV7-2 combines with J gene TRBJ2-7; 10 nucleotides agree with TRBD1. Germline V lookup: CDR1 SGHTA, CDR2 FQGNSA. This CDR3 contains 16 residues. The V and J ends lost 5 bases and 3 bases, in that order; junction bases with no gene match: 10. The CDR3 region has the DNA TGTGCCAGCAGCCGGGACGGGACAGGGGCCCGCTACGAGCAGTACTTC. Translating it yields CASSRDGTGARYEQYF.

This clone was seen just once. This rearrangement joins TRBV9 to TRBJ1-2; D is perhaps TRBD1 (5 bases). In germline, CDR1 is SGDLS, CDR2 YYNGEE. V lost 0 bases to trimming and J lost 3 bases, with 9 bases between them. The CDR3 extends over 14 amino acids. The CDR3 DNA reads TGTGCCAGCAGCGTAGGGCTCAGGGACTATGGCTACACCTTC. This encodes CASSVGLRDYGYTF.

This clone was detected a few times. The CDR3 is CASSRIYPGPANTGELFF. The CDR3 DNA reads TGTGCCAGCAGCCGTATTTATCCGGGACCAGCGAACACCGGGGAGCTGTTTTTT. The chain uses TRBV7-6 and TRBJ2-2; tentatively, D is TRBD1 or TRBD2 (5 bases each). Trimming left V 5 bases short and J 0 bases short, with 19 bases between. This CDR3 comprises 18 residues. Germline CDR1 reads SGHVS; CDR2 reads FNYEAQ.

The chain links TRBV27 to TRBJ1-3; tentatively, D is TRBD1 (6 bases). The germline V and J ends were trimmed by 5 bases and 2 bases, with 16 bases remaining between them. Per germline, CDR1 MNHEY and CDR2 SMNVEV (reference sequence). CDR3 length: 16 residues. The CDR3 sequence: CASSSNRVTPGNTIYF. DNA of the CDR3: TGTGCCAGCAGTAGCAACAGGGTAACGCCTGGAAACACCATATATTTT.

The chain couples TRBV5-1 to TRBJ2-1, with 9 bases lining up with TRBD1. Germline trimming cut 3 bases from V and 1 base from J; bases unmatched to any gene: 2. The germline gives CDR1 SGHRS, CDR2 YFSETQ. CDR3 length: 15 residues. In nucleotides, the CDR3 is TGCGCCAGCAGCTGGGACAGGGTGTCCTACAATGAGCAGTTCTTC. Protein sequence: CASSWDRVSYNEQFF.

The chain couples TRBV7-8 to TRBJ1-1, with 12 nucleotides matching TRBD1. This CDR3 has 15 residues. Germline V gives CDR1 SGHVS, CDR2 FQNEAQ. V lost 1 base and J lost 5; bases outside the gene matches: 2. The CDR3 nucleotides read TGTGCCAGCAGCTTAGGGGGACAGGGGGCGACTGAAGCTTTCTTT. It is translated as CASSLGGQGATEAFF.

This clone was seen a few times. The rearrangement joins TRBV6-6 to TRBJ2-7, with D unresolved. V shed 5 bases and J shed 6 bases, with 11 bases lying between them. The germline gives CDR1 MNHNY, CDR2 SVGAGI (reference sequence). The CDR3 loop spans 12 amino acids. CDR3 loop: CASSHLKSEQYV. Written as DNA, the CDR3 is TGTGCCAGCAGTCACCTCAAGAGCGAGCAGTACGTC.

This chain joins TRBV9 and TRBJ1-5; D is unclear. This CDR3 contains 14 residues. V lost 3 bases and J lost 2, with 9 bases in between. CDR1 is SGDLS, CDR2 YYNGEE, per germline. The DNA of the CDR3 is TGTGCCAGCAGCGAAGGAATACGCAATCAGCCCCAGCATTTT. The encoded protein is CASSEGIRNQPQHF.

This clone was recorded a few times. This CDR3 reads CASSPTRSAAGNTIYF. The CDR3 DNA is TGTGCCAGCAGCCCCACCCGGTCCGCGGCTGGAAACACCATATATTTT. The chain couples TRBV16 to TRBJ1-3; D not certain. The CDR3 extends over 16 amino acids. Germline CDR1 KGHSY, CDR2 FQNENV. V was cut by 4 bases and J by 2 bases, with 15 bases left in between.

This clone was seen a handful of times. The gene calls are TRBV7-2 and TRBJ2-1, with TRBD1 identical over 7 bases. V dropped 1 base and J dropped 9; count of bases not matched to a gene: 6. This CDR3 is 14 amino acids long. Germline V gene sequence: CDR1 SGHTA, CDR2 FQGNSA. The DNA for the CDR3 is TGTGCCAGCAGCTTAGATAACAGGGGATCTGAGCAGTTCTTC. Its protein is CASSLDNRGSEQFF. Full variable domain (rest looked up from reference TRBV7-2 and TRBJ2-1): GAGVSQSPSNKVTEKGKDVELRCDPISGHTALYWYRQSLGQGLEFLIYFQGNSAPDKSGLPSDRFSAERTGGSVSTLTIQRTQQEDSAVYLCASSLDNRGSEQFFGPGTRLTVL.

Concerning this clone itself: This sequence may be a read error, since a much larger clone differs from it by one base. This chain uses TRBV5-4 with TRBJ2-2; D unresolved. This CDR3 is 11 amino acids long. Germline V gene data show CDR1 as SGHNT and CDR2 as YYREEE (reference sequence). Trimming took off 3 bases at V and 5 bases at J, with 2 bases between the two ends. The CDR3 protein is CASSYTGELFF. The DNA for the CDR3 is TGTGCCAGCAGCTATACCGGGGAGCTGTTTTTT.

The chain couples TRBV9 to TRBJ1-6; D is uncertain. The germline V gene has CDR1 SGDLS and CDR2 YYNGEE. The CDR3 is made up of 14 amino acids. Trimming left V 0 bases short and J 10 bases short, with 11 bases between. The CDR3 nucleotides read TGTGCCAGCAGCGTAGATGGATCGGGATCACCCCTCCACTTT. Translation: CASSVDGSGSPLHF.